The source of this T cell receptor beta chain is a study of blood T cells in healthy people across ages. Study-wide findings and caveats: Older age went with lower TCR beta diversity per million T cells, in a roughly linear way.

This CDR3 comprises 13 residues. Trimming cost V 1 base and J 2 bases; bases outside gene matches: 2. Germline V gene sequence: CDR1 SQVTM, CDR2 ANQGSEA. Primed by a sample-barcoded 5' primer and a J-beta primer mix, a second PCR proceeded for roughly 7 to 12 cycles. TCRdb ran MiXCR on the 5' RACE reads and lists one entry per CDR3 protein. This table has roughly 560,000 distinct CDR3 sequences, around 24% appearing once. This clonotype has just a few counts. Its antigen is undetermined. The same sample was also studied in work on T cells of mothers and their children. In that study: Material was donated by three healthy Caucasian mothers and their six children. Persistent microchimeric T cell clones were sought, and none were detected.

Sequencing was done on a sample of blood. This sequence joins TRBV29-1 and TRBJ2-7, with TRBD1 matching over 7 bases. The clonotype comes from a boy under 18 in good health. The CDR3 here is CSVEGQGAYEQYF. CDR3 nucleotides: TGCAGCGTTGAAGGTCAGGGGGCCTACGAGCAGTACTTC.